This TCR beta chain was identified in a study of identical twins. Trimming removed 0 bases from V and 6 bases from J, with 10 bases in between. CDR1 is SGHKS, CDR2 YYEKEE, per germline (reference sequence). The CDR3 extends over 14 amino acids. TCRdb ran MiXCR on the 5' RACE reads and lists one entry per CDR3 protein. Altogether 450,000 or so distinct CDR3 sequences are present, 11% to 15% being singletons, with the ten largest covering more than 0.5%. A further study also used this sample, focusing on yellow fever vaccine responses in identical twins.

This clonotype was obtained from a woman aged 18-35 years in good health. V usage is TRBV5-5 and J usage is TRBJ2-1; D gene unclear. Sequenced: CD4+ T cells sorted from blood. This CDR3 is CASSLVVQANEQFF. CDR3 in DNA: TGTGCCAGCAGCTTGGTAGTCCAAGCCAATGAGCAGTTCTTC.